One and the same sample provided the 26 T cell receptor beta chains below, sequenced in a study of shared clonotypes between healthy human individuals. The assay was immunoSEQ multiplex PCR, and TCRdb's table has in-frame clones only and misses some. Of approximately 2.5 million clones listed, over 85% are singletons. Sequencing was carried out using naive CD4+ T cells from PBMCs. Described subset: CD45RA+ positively selected. Every receptor here comes from a man aged 18 to 35 in good health. Some clones in this sample may be carry-over from other donors' samples.

Points on this clone: The sample has other DNA sequences that encode this CDR3 too. J is TRBJ1-5 and V is TRBV19; TRBD1 agrees at 8 bases. This CDR3 region has 14 residues. Germline CDR1 LNHDA, CDR2 SQIVND (reference sequence). The V gene end was trimmed by 6 bases and the J gene end by 5 bases; junction bases not matched to a gene: 6. The CDR3 DNA reads as TGTGCCAGTAGGCTAGGACAGGGCGATCAGCCCCAGCATTTT. Translated, it gives CASRLGQGDQPQHF.

The chain recombines TRBV19 with TRBJ1-2; D is perhaps TRBD1 (5 bases). Germline CDR1 reads LNHDA; CDR2 reads SQIVND (reference sequence). CDR3 size: 17 residues. Trimming removed 3 bases at V and 4 bases at J, with 21 bases between. The chain's CDR3 is CASSIPPGTPGGYGYTF. The CDR3 bases are TGTGCCAGTAGTATTCCCCCCGGGACCCCGGGCGGCTATGGCTACACCTTC.

J is TRBJ2-5 and V is TRBV4-2, with 8 nucleotides matching TRBD1. Per the germline V gene, CDR1 is LGHNA and CDR2 is YNFKEQ. J was trimmed by 4 bases and V by 4 bases; bases with no gene match: 2. CDR3 length equals 13 residues. CDR3 protein: CASSPDRGETQYF. The CDR3 DNA follows: TGTGCCAGCAGCCCCGACAGGGGAGAGACCCAGTACTTC.

A word on this clone: This sample also contains other DNA sequences that code for the same CDR3. The chain carries TRBV19 and TRBJ2-3, with 11 bases that match TRBD1. This CDR3 has 14 amino acids. Looked up from germline, CDR1 is LNHDA and CDR2 is SQIVND (reference sequence). V was pared by 9 bases and J by 4 bases, with 6 bases of the junction left unmatched. CDR3: CASSRTGGPDTQYF. As DNA, the CDR3 is TGTGCCAGCTCCCGGACAGGGGGCCCAGATACGCAGTATTTT. The full variable domain, with the rest looked up from reference TRBV19 and TRBJ2-3, is DGGITQSPKYLFRKEGQNVTLSCEQNLNHDAMYWYRQDPGQGLRLIYYSQIVNDFQKGDIAEGYSVSREKKESFPLTVTSAQKNPTAFYLCASSRTGGPDTQYFGPGTRLTVL.

This chain uses TRBV11-3 with TRBJ2-5; maybe TRBD1 (5 bases). The V end was cut by 5 bases, the J end by 1 base, with 11 bases between. CDR3 size: 14 residues. Germline assignment: CDR1 SGHNT and CDR2 YENEEA. The CDR3 sequence: CASSRSGPQETQYF. CDR3 nucleotides: TGTGCCAGCAGCCGGTCAGGGCCCCAAGAGACCCAGTACTTC.

The chain has TRBV30 and TRBJ1-1, with a weak D call TRBD1 (5 bases). CDR1 is GTSNPN, CDR2 SVGIG, per germline (reference sequence). V was pared by 4 bases and J by 1 base, with 16 bases between. This CDR3 is built from 15 residues. This chain's CDR3 is CAWTPRGRPNTEAFF. The CDR3 region has the DNA TGTGCCTGGACCCCAAGGGGCCGACCGAACACTGAAGCTTTCTTT.

This clone was recorded a few times. This sample includes further DNA sequences coding for the same CDR3. The CDR3 DNA reads TGCGCCAGCAGCTTGACGGGTGAAAAACTGTTTTTT. Its translation: CASSLTGEKLFF. The chain uses TRBV5-1 and TRBJ1-4; no clear D. The CDR3 has 12 residues. Looked up from germline, CDR1 is SGHRS and CDR2 is YFSETQ. The V and J ends lost 1 base and 7 bases respectively, with 5 bases between them.

The chain is built from TRBV9 and TRBJ2-5, with D unclear. V lost 1 base, J lost 1 base, and 8 bases lay in between. Germline loops: CDR1 SGDLS, CDR2 YYNGEE. CDR3 length: 14 residues. Here the CDR3 DNA reads TGTGCCAGCAGCGTATCCGGTTTCCAAGAGACCCAGTACTTC. Protein: CASSVSGFQETQYF.

V gene TRBV15 combines with J gene TRBJ2-7, with 8 bases identical to TRBD1. Germline V gene sequence: CDR1 LNHNV, CDR2 YYDKDF (reference sequence). The CDR3 has 15 residues. With V trimmed by 1 base and J by 2 bases, 4 bases remained unmatched. CDR3 in amino acids: CATSRAPTGAYEQYF. CDR3 DNA: TGTGCCACCAGCAGAGCACCGACAGGGGCCTACGAGCAGTACTTC.

In the case of this clone: One junction end does not reproduce the germline sequence, and a read error may be involved. This chain connects TRBV5-6 to TRBJ2-4, with TRBD1 as a possible D gene (6 bases). CDR1 is SGHDT and CDR2 is YYEEEE in the germline V gene. CDR3 length: 15 amino acids. The CDR3 sequence is CAGSFGQPAKNIQYF. CDR3 DNA: TGTGCCGGCAGCTTCGGACAGCCGGCCAAAAACATTCAGTACTTC.

The rearrangement links TRBV5-5 to TRBJ1-3; D unclear. Germline-derived CDR1 and CDR2 are SGHKS and YYEKEE (reference sequence). The CDR3 has 15 amino acids. V was clipped by 0 bases and J by 4 bases, with 11 bases between them. The CDR3 bases are TGTGCCAGCAGCTTGGGCAGTTCAACGGGAAACACCATATATTTT. Translating it yields CASSLGSSTGNTIYF.

As DNA, the CDR3 is TGTGCCAGCTCTTCAGGGACAGTGATTCGAGAGCAGTACTTC. Translation gives CASSSGTVIREQYF. The chain employs TRBV27 and TRBJ2-7, with 7 bases fitting TRBD1. There are 14 residues in the CDR3. The junction had 14 bases not matched to a gene; V was cut back by 8 bases and J by 7 bases. Germline lookup yields CDR1 MNHEY and CDR2 SMNVEV (reference sequence).

The chain is built from TRBV7-2 and TRBJ1-4; possible D gene TRBD1, 5 bases. Germline V gives CDR1 SGHTA, CDR2 FQGNSA. V lost 4 bases to trimming and J lost 8 bases, with 14 bases between them. The CDR3 runs 14 residues. CDR3: CASSSFGGSEKLFF. DNA of the CDR3: TGTGCCAGCAGCTCCTTTGGGGGAAGCGAAAAACTGTTTTTT.

V and J are TRBV5-5 and TRBJ1-4; no definite D call. The CDR3 sequence is 12 residues long. Trimming pared 2 bases from V and 16 bases from J, leaving 15 bases between. CDR1 is SGHKS and CDR2 is YYEKEE in the germline V gene (reference sequence). CDR3 loop: CASSFEIGSKFF. The CDR3 coding sequence is TGTGCCAGCAGCTTTGAAATTGGGTCCAAGTTTTTT.

This clone was detected only once. The CDR3 sequence is CASSEIIGGWLLGNQPQHF. CDR3 coding DNA: TGTGCCAGCAGTGAAATCATAGGGGGCTGGTTATTGGGCAATCAGCCCCAGCATTTT. The chain uses TRBV6-1 and TRBJ1-5; 7 positions match TRBD1. CDR3 length: 19 amino acids. J lost 2 bases, V lost 2 bases, and 15 bases had no gene match. Germline CDR1 reads MNHNS; CDR2 reads SASEGT.

This chain joins TRBV27 and TRBJ2-2; no firm D call. V lost 3 bases to trimming and J lost 0 bases, with 5 bases between them. The CDR3 contains 14 residues. Looked up from germline, CDR1 is MNHEY and CDR2 is SMNVEV (reference sequence). The CDR3 nucleotides read TGTGCCAGCAGTTTGTCGACGAACACCGGGGAGCTGTTTTTT. It is translated as CASSLSTNTGELFF.

The J gene is TRBJ2-1, the V gene TRBV7-2; TRBD2 matches 10 bases. The CDR3 is 16 residues long. After removal of 7 bases from V and 0 bases from J, the junction contained 6 bases not matched to a gene. From germline, CDR1 is SGHTA and CDR2 FQGNSA. CDR3 protein: CASNLAGALSYNEQFF. DNA for the CDR3: TGTGCCAGCAACCTAGCGGGAGCGCTCTCCTACAATGAGCAGTTCTTC. Combining the CDR3 with reference TRBV7-2 and TRBJ2-1 gives the whole variable domain GAGVSQSPSNKVTEKGKDVELRCDPISGHTALYWYRQSLGQGLEFLIYFQGNSAPDKSGLPSDRFSAERTGGSVSTLTIQRTQQEDSAVYLCASNLAGALSYNEQFFGPGTRLTVL.

The chain links TRBV4-2 to TRBJ2-4; D is undetermined. The CDR3 spans 16 residues. Per the germline V gene, CDR1 is LGHNA and CDR2 is YNFKEQ. Trimming left V 1 base short and J 1 base short, with 11 bases between. This CDR3 reads CASSQALAWAKNIQYF. The CDR3 nucleotides are TGTGCCAGCAGCCAAGCTTTAGCATGGGCCAAAAACATTCAGTACTTC.

This sequence joins TRBV7-2 and TRBJ2-7; 7 nucleotides align to TRBD2. The germline V gene encodes CDR1 SGHTA and CDR2 FQGNSA. This CDR3 is built from 15 residues. The V and J ends lost 5 bases and 5 bases, in that order; junction bases with no gene match: 12. The CDR3 region is CASSPRSGKVDEQYF. The CDR3 region has the DNA TGTGCCAGCAGCCCCCGAAGCGGGAAGGTCGACGAGCAGTACTTC. Full variable domain (missing parts from reference TRBV7-2 and TRBJ2-7): GAGVSQSPSNKVTEKGKDVELRCDPISGHTALYWYRQSLGQGLEFLIYFQGNSAPDKSGLPSDRFSAERTGGSVSTLTIQRTQQEDSAVYLCASSPRSGKVDEQYFGPGTRLTVT.

The chain employs TRBV11-1 and TRBJ1-1; 11 bases align to TRBD1. Unmatched junction bases numbered 13, after V lost 5 bases and J lost 2 bases. Germline V CDR1 and CDR2: SGHAT, FQDESV (reference sequence). The CDR3 contains 18 residues. CDR3: CASSPVPGTGGANTEAFF. The CDR3 bases are TGTGCCAGCAGCCCAGTCCCCGGGACAGGGGGGGCAAACACTGAAGCTTTCTTT.

This clone was observed once. The V call is TRBV11-2, the J call TRBJ2-1; maybe TRBD2 (5 bases). This CDR3 is built from 12 residues. The V end lost 3 bases, the J end lost 15 bases, and 15 bases lay between the germline ends. The germline gives CDR1 SGHAT, CDR2 FQNNGV. Here the CDR3 reads CASSFEGSGRFF. The CDR3 bases are TGTGCCAGCAGCTTTGAGGGCTCCGGGCGGTTCTTC.

The chain is built from TRBV30 and TRBJ2-5; TRBD2 might be the D (5 bases). V lost 2 bases, J lost 1 base, and 8 bases lay in between. The CDR3 is 13 amino acids. Germline values: CDR1 GTSNPN, CDR2 SVGIG (reference sequence). The CDR3 coding sequence is TGTGCCTGGAGTCGTCTAGCCCAAGAGACCCAGTACTTC. It is translated as CAWSRLAQETQYF.

The rearrangement joins TRBV21-1 to TRBJ2-3; the D call of TRBD2 is as the table states it, not checked on the DNA. TRBV21-1 is described as a pseudogene. This CDR3 is built from 14 residues. The CDR3 loop reads CASRGGELTDTQYF. The DNA for the CDR3 is TGTGCCAGCAGGGGCGGGGAACTCACAGATACGCAGTATTTT.

V usage is TRBV6-5 and J usage is TRBJ2-1; tentatively, D is TRBD1 or TRBD2 (6 bases each). In germline, CDR1 is MNHEY, CDR2 SVGAGI. V shed 6 bases and J shed 4 bases, with 16 bases lying between them. This CDR3 is 15 amino acids long. This CDR3 is CASSPRGATYNEQFF. CDR3 nucleotide sequence: TGTGCCAGCAGCCCGAGGGGGGCGACTTACAATGAGCAGTTCTTC.

The chain links TRBV19 to TRBJ1-4; 8 bases fit TRBD1. The CDR3 has 16 amino acids. Per germline, CDR1 LNHDA and CDR2 SQIVND (reference sequence). After removal of 5 bases from V and 1 base from J, the junction contained 6 bases not matched to a gene. The CDR3 here is CASSLHRGRTNEKLFF. DNA of the CDR3: TGTGCCAGTAGTCTCCACAGGGGGAGAACTAATGAAAAACTGTTTTTT.

The CDR3 sequence: CAIGSGRDGNEQFF. The CDR3 DNA sequence: TGTGCCATCGGAAGCGGGCGAGACGGTAATGAGCAGTTCTTC. The chain combines TRBV10-3 with TRBJ2-1; a weak D match, TRBD2 (6 bases). Looked up from germline, CDR1 is ENHRY and CDR2 is SYGVKD. Deletions cut 8 bases from V and 7 bases from J, with 18 bases between. This CDR3 is 14 amino acids long.